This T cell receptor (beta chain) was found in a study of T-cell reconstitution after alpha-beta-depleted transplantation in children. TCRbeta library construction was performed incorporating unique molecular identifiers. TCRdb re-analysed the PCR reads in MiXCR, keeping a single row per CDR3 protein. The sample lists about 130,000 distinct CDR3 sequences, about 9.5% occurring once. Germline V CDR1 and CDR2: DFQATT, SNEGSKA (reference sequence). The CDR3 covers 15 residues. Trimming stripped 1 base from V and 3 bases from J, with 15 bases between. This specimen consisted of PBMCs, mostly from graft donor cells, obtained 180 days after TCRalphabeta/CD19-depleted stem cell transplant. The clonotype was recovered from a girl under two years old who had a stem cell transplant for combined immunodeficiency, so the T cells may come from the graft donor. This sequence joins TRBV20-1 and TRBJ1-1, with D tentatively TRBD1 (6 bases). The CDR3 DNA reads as TGCAGTGCTAGAGCCCGGGTGGGGGGCTACACTGAAGCTTTCTTT. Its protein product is CSARARVGGYTEAFF.